Listed here are 20 T cell receptor beta chains from one sample, sequenced in a study of cytomegalovirus exposure and HLA in healthy donors. Both 60 Vbeta primers and 13 Jbeta primers went into the PCR. This table comes from immunoSEQ multiplex PCR, and its TCRdb copy is limited to in-frame clones, with some not included. The sample yields about 130,000 clones, roughly 88% seen once. Sequencing used PBMCs. These receptor sequences come from a boy under 18 in good health and CMV-seronegative.

The genes are TRBV7-3 and TRBJ2-1, with D tentatively TRBD2 (5 bases). V lost 3 bases and J 10 bases, leaving 13 bases between the germline ends. The CDR3 runs to 13 residues. CDR1 is SGHTA and CDR2 is FQGTGA in the germline V gene. The CDR3 DNA is TGTGCCAGCAGCTTCGGAGGTACTAAGGAGCAGTTCTTC. It translates to CASSFGGTKEQFF.

The CDR3 region is CASSERPGTSGPYEQYF. The CDR3 nucleotides are TGTGCCAGCAGTGAACGTCCCGGGACTAGCGGACCCTACGAGCAGTACTTC. The chain is built from TRBV6-1 and TRBJ2-7; 11 nucleotides match TRBD2. Germline loops: CDR1 MNHNS, CDR2 SASEGT. The CDR3 spans 17 residues. J was trimmed by 2 bases and V by 2 bases; bases with no gene match: 8.

The chain links TRBV18 to TRBJ1-5; D not certain. Trimming removed 2 bases from V and 1 base from J, with 6 bases in between. The length of the CDR3 is 14 residues. Germline-derived CDR1 and CDR2 are KGHSH and LQKENI. The CDR3 loop is CASSPGQSNQPQHF. DNA of the CDR3: TGTGCCAGCTCACCAGGGCAGAGCAATCAGCCCCAGCATTTT.

The genes are TRBV5-1 and TRBJ2-1; TRBD2 agrees at 12 bases. V trimming: 3 bases; J trimming: 4 bases; junction bases outside the gene matches: 5. The length of the CDR3 is 16 residues. The germline V gene encodes CDR1 SGHRS and CDR2 YFSETQ. The CDR3 loop is CASSSPGLAGYNEQFF. Written as DNA, the CDR3 is TGCGCCAGCAGCTCTCCCGGACTAGCGGGGTACAATGAGCAGTTCTTC.

DNA of the CDR3: TGCGCCAGCAGCGTAGCGAGGGTCCGGGGCAATGAGCAGTTCTTC. Protein sequence: CASSVARVRGNEQFF. The genes are TRBV5-1 and TRBJ2-1; tentatively, D is TRBD2 (5 bases). CDR1 and CDR2 (germline): SGHRS, YFSETQ. This CDR3 has 15 residues. Trimming removed 4 bases from V and 6 bases from J, with 17 bases in between. Looking up the rest from reference TRBV5-1 and TRBJ2-1 gives the full variable domain: KAGVTQTPRYLIKTRGQQVTLSCSPISGHRSVSWYQQTPGQGLQFLFEYFSETQRNKGNFPGRFSGRQFSNSRSEMNVSTLELGDSALYLCASSVARVRGNEQFFGPGTRLTVL.

This clone was seen just once. V usage is TRBV7-3 and J usage is TRBJ1-2; TRBD1 is a possible D gene (5 bases). Between the trimmed V and J ends, which lost 0 bases and 7 bases, there was a span of 6 bases. The CDR3 has 12 amino acids. Germline V gives CDR1 SGHTA, CDR2 FQGTGA. The DNA of the CDR3 is TGTGCCAGCAGCTTAACCAGGGCTGGCTACACCTTC. It codes for CASSLTRAGYTF.

The gene calls are TRBV29-1 and TRBJ2-7; tentative D call: TRBD1 (5 bases). This CDR3 has 14 residues. Germline lookup yields CDR1 SQVTM and CDR2 ANQGSEA. Trimming pared 7 bases from V and 1 base from J, leaving 17 bases between. CDR3: CSGGPTRSSYEQYF. The CDR3 DNA reads TGCAGCGGGGGCCCGACGAGGTCATCCTACGAGCAGTACTTC.

V usage is TRBV6-6 and J usage is TRBJ2-7; TRBD1 agrees at 12 bases. There are 13 residues in the CDR3. CDR1 MNHNY and CDR2 SVGAGI come from the germline V gene (reference sequence). The ends lost 5 bases at V and 6 bases at J; junction bases unmatched: 2. The CDR3 DNA follows: TGTGCCAGCAGTCCGGGACAGGGGGCCGAGCAGTACTTC. This translates into CASSPGQGAEQYF.

The chain joins TRBV7-2 to TRBJ2-7; TRBD2 aligns across 7 bases. The J segment lost 4 bases and the V segment lost 1 base, leaving 7 bases of the junction unmatched. This CDR3 is 15 amino acids long. Germline V lookup: CDR1 SGHTA, CDR2 FQGNSA. Here the CDR3 reads CASSLGREVSYEQYF. Written as DNA, the CDR3 is TGTGCCAGCAGCTTAGGCCGGGAGGTCAGTTACGAGCAGTACTTC.

The V call is TRBV30, the J call TRBJ2-7, with 8 bases aligning to TRBD2. CDR1 is GTSNPN, CDR2 SVGIG, per germline (reference sequence). V trimming: 5 bases; J trimming: 2 bases; junction bases outside the gene matches: 11. CDR3 size: 15 residues. The DNA of the CDR3 is TGTGCCTGGGGCAAGGGATTAGCGGGACCCTACGAGCAGTACTTC. Translated, it gives CAWGKGLAGPYEQYF.

In this sample, this clone turned up a few times. The gene calls are TRBV5-8 and TRBJ2-7; 8 nucleotides line up with TRBD2. The germline gives CDR1 SGHTS, CDR2 YDEGEE. Trimming at V came to 3 bases and at J to 2 bases, leaving 1 base not matched to a gene. The CDR3 runs to 13 residues. DNA of the CDR3: TGTGCCAGCAGCTCGGGACTAGCCTACGAGCAGTACTTC. Translation: CASSSGLAYEQYF.

The V and J genes are TRBV7-2 and TRBJ2-7; 10 nucleotides match TRBD1. This CDR3 has 15 amino acids. Germline CDR1 reads SGHTA; CDR2 reads FQGNSA. J was trimmed by 2 bases and V by 3 bases; bases with no gene match: 4. The CDR3 DNA sequence: TGTGCCAGCAGCTTCCGGACAGGGGGGGCCTACGAGCAGTACTTC. It encodes CASSFRTGGAYEQYF.

This clone turned up a few times. V gene TRBV6-5 combines with J gene TRBJ1-1; weak D call: TRBD1 (5 bases). Germline V gives CDR1 MNHEY, CDR2 SVGAGI. V lost 6 bases and J lost 7, with 15 bases in between. The CDR3 consists of 13 residues. The CDR3 DNA reads TGTGCCAGCAGAACCGGGACTTTGGATGAAGCTTTCTTT. It codes for CASRTGTLDEAFF.

Only a few counts were recorded for this clone. The CDR3 reads CASSLDGPSTIGMDTQYF. The DNA for the CDR3 is TGTGCCAGCAGCTTGGACGGGCCCTCGACCATCGGGATGGATACGCAGTATTTT. V usage is TRBV5-6 and J usage is TRBJ2-3, with a weak D call TRBD2 (5 bases). V shed 0 bases and J shed 6 bases, with 23 bases lying between them. The CDR3 length is 18 residues. Germline CDR1 is SGHDT and CDR2 is YYEEEE.

The rearrangement joins TRBV2 to TRBJ2-7, with D maybe TRBD2 (7 bases). CDR3 length: 13 residues. Germline assignment: CDR1 SNHLY and CDR2 FYNNEI. The V end lost 6 bases, the J end lost 5 bases, and 14 bases lay between the germline ends. The CDR3 DNA reads as TGTGCCAGCAGCAGGGGAGGGCAGAACGAGCAGTACTTC. Protein: CASSRGGQNEQYF.

The V and J genes are TRBV27 and TRBJ1-5; 11 bases align to TRBD1. The CDR3 runs 16 residues. V lost 5 bases, J lost 5 bases, and 8 bases stayed unmatched. Germline CDR1 reads MNHEY; CDR2 reads SMNVEV (reference sequence). The CDR3 reads CASSPGDRGTYQPQHF. CDR3 coding DNA: TGTGCCAGCAGTCCTGGGGACAGGGGGACCTATCAGCCCCAGCATTTT.

The V call is TRBV2, the J call TRBJ1-4; D remains ambiguous. CDR3 size: 15 residues. Trimming removed 6 bases from V and 5 bases from J, with 16 bases in between. The germline V gene has CDR1 SNHLY and CDR2 FYNNEI. The CDR3 reads CASSLREGRNEKLFF. The CDR3 nucleotides read TGTGCCAGCAGCCTTAGGGAGGGAAGAAATGAAAAACTGTTTTTT.

The V call is TRBV6-1, the J call TRBJ2-3; 12 bases fit TRBD2. The germline gives CDR1 MNHNS, CDR2 SASEGT. V shed 1 base and J 4 bases; nucleotides not matched to a gene: 12. The CDR3 sequence is 19 residues long. CDR3 sequence reads: CASSEEGGRLAGVPDTQYF. DNA of the CDR3: TGTGCCAGCAGTGAAGAGGGGGGCAGACTAGCGGGAGTCCCAGATACGCAGTATTTT.

This rearrangement joins TRBV5-6 to TRBJ1-1; TRBD1 is a possible D gene (5 bases). The CDR3 spans 15 residues. CDR1 SGHDT and CDR2 YYEEEE come from the germline V gene. V dropped 2 bases and J dropped 0 bases, with 11 bases sitting between them. Written as DNA, the CDR3 is TGTGCCAGCAGCTTTAGTGGACACCTGAACACTGAAGCTTTCTTT. Residues: CASSFSGHLNTEAFF.

The genes are TRBV7-9 and TRBJ2-1; possible D gene TRBD1, 6 bases. The V gene lost 5 bases and the J gene lost 8 bases, with 16 bases spanning the gap. CDR1 and CDR2 (germline): SEHNR, FQNEAQ (reference sequence). This CDR3 region has 14 residues. The CDR3, as DNA: TGTGCCAGCAGCCCAAGACAGGATACCGATGAGCAGTTCTTC. Its protein product is CASSPRQDTDEQFF. Filled out from reference TRBV7-9 and TRBJ2-1, the complete variable domain reads DTGVSQNPRHKITKRGQNVTFRCDPISEHNRLYWYRQTLGQGPEFLTYFQNEAQLEKSRLLSDRFSAERPKGSFSTLEIQRTEQGDSAMYLCASSPRQDTDEQFFGPGTRLTVL.